The 18 T cell receptor beta chains in this list originate from one sample, sequenced in a study of T-cell reconstitution after alpha-beta-depleted transplantation in children. Construction of the TCRbeta library involved unique molecular identifiers. TCRdb reprocessed the PCR reads via MiXCR and lists one record per CDR3 protein. The sample includes about 420,000 distinct CDR3 sequences, about 17% seen only once; the top ten take around 28%. The specimen was PBMCs, mostly from graft donor cells, collected 360 days after TCRalphabeta/CD19-depleted stem cell transplant. The source is a boy under three years old who had a stem cell transplant for Wiskott-Aldrich syndrome, so the T cells may come from the graft donor.

The chain combines TRBV5-6 with TRBJ2-1; D gene uncertain. V was shortened by 3 bases and J by 3 bases, with 4 bases between the two germline ends. The CDR3 has 12 amino acids. Germline V lookup: CDR1 SGHDT, CDR2 YYEEEE. The CDR3 region has the DNA TGTGCCAGCAGCTCCTACTACAATGAGCAGTTCTTC. It yields the protein CASSSYYNEQFF.

This clonotype has only a few counts. The rearrangement uses TRBV25-1 and TRBJ2-1, with 10 nucleotides matching TRBD1. Trimming took 5 bases from V and 8 from J; bases not matched to a gene: 9. This CDR3 region has 15 residues. Germline-derived CDR1 and CDR2 are MGHDK and SYGVNS. In nucleotides, the CDR3 is TGTGCCAGCAGTACGAAATGGACAGGGGGAGATGAGCAGTTCTTC. Its protein product is CASSTKWTGGDEQFF.

The rearrangement links TRBV6-2 or TRBV6-3 to TRBJ1-2, with D possibly matching TRBD1 (5 bases). Germline assignment: CDR1 MNHEY and CDR2 SVGEGT. Between the trimmed V and J ends, which lost 1 base and 1 base, there was a span of 10 bases. This CDR3 spans 15 amino acids. The CDR3 DNA reads TGTGCCAGCAGTTACTGGAGGGGCGATAACTATGGCTACACCTTC. Translating gives CASSYWRGDNYGYTF.

This clonotype was observed a handful of times. The chain couples TRBV10-3 to TRBJ2-7, with 8 bases fitting TRBD2. The CDR3 contains 18 residues. Looked up from germline, CDR1 is ENHRY and CDR2 is SYGVKD. Trimming removed 4 bases from V and 1 base from J; junction bases left unmatched: 15. CDR3 DNA: TGTGCCATCAGTGGTAGAGGAGCGGGGGCGAGGAAATCCTACGAGCAGTACTTC. Protein: CAISGRGAGARKSYEQYF.

This sequence joins TRBV5-1 and TRBJ1-1; D is perhaps TRBD1 (5 bases). CDR3 size: 13 residues. V shed 4 bases and J shed 4 bases, with 11 bases lying between them. CDR1 and CDR2 from the germline V gene are SGHRS and YFSETQ. This CDR3 reads CASSRAQGTEAFF. The CDR3 DNA reads as TGCGCCAGCAGCCGGGCCCAGGGCACTGAAGCTTTCTTT.

V and J are TRBV29-1 and TRBJ2-5; possibly TRBD1 for D (6 bases). Trimming cost V 5 bases and J 1 base, with 14 bases left between them. Germline assignment: CDR1 SQVTM and CDR2 ANQGSEA. The CDR3 covers 14 residues. CDR3 in DNA: TGCAGCGTTAGCCGTACAGGGATCCAAGAGACCCAGTACTTC. Its translation: CSVSRTGIQETQYF.

This clonotype was counted between two and nine times. The CDR3 DNA is TGTGCCATCAGTGTCCCTCGAGGGGCTAGCGGGGGGGCAGATACGCAGTATTTT. Its protein is CAISVPRGASGGADTQYF. The chain couples TRBV10-3 to TRBJ2-3; TRBD2 matches 12 bases. The CDR3 has 18 amino acids. J gave up 4 bases and V 4 bases, and 12 bases lay outside the gene matches. Germline lookup yields CDR1 ENHRY and CDR2 SYGVKD.

The CDR3 loop reads CASGPRRPVNTGELFF. The CDR3 DNA sequence: TGTGCCAGCGGCCCCAGGCGGCCGGTGAACACCGGGGAGCTGTTTTTT. The V and J genes are TRBV5-8 and TRBJ2-2, with D unclear. This CDR3 is built from 16 residues. Germline CDR1 SGHTS, CDR2 YDEGEE. V was clipped by 7 bases and J by 1 base, with 17 bases between them.

Many counts were recorded for this clonotype. This sequence joins TRBV6-5 and TRBJ2-5; 9 nucleotides agree with TRBD2. CDR1 MNHEY and CDR2 SVGAGI come from the germline V gene. With 4 bases clipped from V and 4 bases from J, the junction kept 1 base outside the gene matches. This CDR3 contains 13 residues. The DNA of the CDR3 is TGTGCCAGCAGTTGGACTAGCGTAGAGACCCAGTACTTC. Translated, it gives CASSWTSVETQYF.

This rearrangement joins TRBV12-3 or TRBV12-4 to TRBJ1-4; D remains unclear. This CDR3 comprises 15 residues. V was shortened by 5 bases and J by 0 bases, with 10 bases between the two germline ends. CDR3 loop: CASSETFATNEKLFF. Here the CDR3 DNA reads TGTGCCAGCAGTGAGACATTCGCAACTAATGAAAAACTGTTTTTT.

The J gene is TRBJ2-3, the V gene TRBV10-3; possibly TRBD1 or TRBD2 for D (5 bases each). Trimming pared 9 bases from V and 1 base from J, leaving 11 bases between. The germline CDR1 and CDR2 sequences are ENHRY and SYGVKD. The CDR3 length is 13 residues. In DNA form, the CDR3 reads TGTGCCATATGGGACCCTGGCACAGATACGCAGTATTTT. Encoded protein: CAIWDPGTDTQYF.

This clonotype was counted a few times. This chain links TRBV5-1 with TRBJ2-1; no firm D call. The V gene lost 1 base and the J gene lost 7 bases, with 6 bases spanning the gap. Per germline, CDR1 SGHRS and CDR2 YFSETQ. The CDR3 is made up of 12 amino acids. CDR3 sequence: CASSLPANEQFF. The CDR3 DNA follows: TGCGCCAGCAGCTTGCCTGCAAATGAGCAGTTCTTC.

The chain joins TRBV28 to TRBJ2-4; TRBD2 agrees at 12 bases. The CDR3 is 16 amino acids. The V segment lost 5 bases and the J segment 2 bases; nucleotides outside the gene matches: 4. The V gene's germline CDR1 is MDHEN and CDR2 SYDVKM. The CDR3 DNA reads TGTGCCAGCAGTCCCCTAGCGGGGGGGCCCAAAAACATTCAGTACTTC. It codes for CASSPLAGGPKNIQYF.

The rearrangement uses TRBV6-1 and TRBJ1-6; D might be TRBD1 (5 bases). V was pared by 5 bases and J by 7 bases, with 12 bases between. The CDR3 length is 14 residues. In germline, CDR1 is MNHNS, CDR2 SASEGT. CDR3 sequence reads: CASSPRGPNSPLHF. The CDR3 DNA follows: TGTGCCAGCAGTCCTAGGGGTCCCAATTCACCCCTCCACTTT.

V and J are TRBV12-3 or TRBV12-4 and TRBJ2-7; D gene unclear. V was pared by 2 bases and J by 0 bases, with 5 bases between. The length of the CDR3 is 13 residues. CDR3 amino acids: CASSLMGSYEQYF. CDR3 in DNA: TGTGCCAGCAGTTTAATGGGCTCCTACGAGCAGTACTTC.

The rearrangement joins TRBV12-3 or TRBV12-4 to TRBJ2-3, with D perhaps matching TRBD1 or TRBD2 (5 bases each). The CDR3 length is 16 residues. V lost 6 bases and J 2 bases, leaving 18 bases between the germline ends. The CDR3 DNA follows: TGTGCCAGCAGCCCTCGCCGCTTGGGGGACACAGATACGCAGTATTTT. As protein: CASSPRRLGDTDTQYF.

This clonotype has just a few counts. V gene TRBV29-1 combines with J gene TRBJ2-3, with D possibly being TRBD1 or TRBD2 (6 bases each). CDR1 and CDR2 (germline): SQVTM, ANQGSEA. The length of the CDR3 is 15 residues. The germline V and J ends were trimmed by 7 bases and 2 bases, with 19 bases remaining between them. The CDR3 region is CSAGRGAPFTDTQYF. CDR3 nucleotide sequence: TGCAGCGCCGGTAGGGGGGCCCCCTTCACAGATACGCAGTATTTT.

Only a few counts were recorded for this clonotype. This chain uses TRBV29-1 with TRBJ2-7; 7 bases fit TRBD1. The germline gives CDR1 SQVTM, CDR2 ANQGSEA. The CDR3 runs 12 residues. The V segment lost 5 bases and the J segment 5 bases; nucleotides outside the gene matches: 6. The DNA of the CDR3 is TGCAGCGTTATGACAGGGATCAACGAGCAGTACTTC. Its translation: CSVMTGINEQYF.